The rows below give T cell receptor beta chains drawn from one sample of a study of blood T cell repertoires in COVID-19. Libraries were prepared by immunoSEQ multiplex PCR; TCRdb keeps only in-frame clonotypes and omits some of them. The sample has 150,000 to 200,000 clones, about 83% seen once. The sequenced material came from peripheral blood. These receptors came from a woman over 75 with acute or convalescent COVID-19. CDR3s include the opening cysteine and the closing phenylalanine or tryptophan. D genes are given only for firm matches. The size entry is marked missing in some rows and otherwise reads once, few, many or a size class.

D gene,clone size,V gene,J gene,CDR3 protein,CDR3 DNA
TRBD2,once,TRBV7-2,TRBJ2-7,CASSLVAGVAEQYF,TGTGCCAGCAGCTTAGTAGCGGGGGTAGCTGAGCAGTACTTC
-,-,TRBV5-1,TRBJ2-6,CASSFPTLAGANVLTF,TGCGCCAGCAGCTTCCCAACCTTAGCCGGGGCCAACGTCCTGACTTTC
TRBD1,-,TRBV6-5,TRBJ1-1,CASSQQGSNTEAFF,TGTGCCAGCAGTCAACAGGGGTCGAACACTGAAGCTTTCTTT
TRBD1,-,TRBV5-1,TRBJ2-3,CASSFFGQGDTDTQYF,TGCGCCAGCAGCTTTTTCGGACAGGGGGACACAGATACGCAGTATTTT
TRBD1,-,TRBV5-4,TRBJ2-1,CASSSWTGLGNEQFF,TGTGCCAGCAGCTCCTGGACAGGGTTAGGCAATGAGCAGTTCTTC
-,-,TRBV6-5,TRBJ1-1,CASKLTGQSTEAFF,TGTGCCAGCAAGTTGACAGGCCAATCCACTGAAGCTTTCTTT
-,-,TRBV5-1,TRBJ1-5,CASSLGQNQPQHF,TGCGCCAGCAGCTTGGGGCAAAATCAGCCCCAGCATTTT
TRBD2,-,TRBV4-2,TRBJ2-3,CASSQELAGGRMVTQYF,TGTGCCAGCAGCCAAGAGCTGGCAGGCGGGAGAATGGTTACGCAGTATTTT
-,few,TRBV5-1,TRBJ1-2,CASSLGVGGYGYTF,TGCGCCAGCAGCTTGGGGGTCGGGGGCTATGGCTACACCTTC
TRBD1,-,TRBV10-2,TRBJ2-7,CASSEFGTGAYEQYF,TGCGCCAGCAGTGAGTTTGGGACAGGGGCATACGAGCAGTACTTC
-,once,TRBV20-1,TRBJ1-1,CSASQDTDTEAFF,TGCAGTGCTAGTCAGGACACGGACACTGAAGCTTTCTTT
TRBD1,-,TRBV6-5,TRBJ2-1,CASRPGQAGREQFF,TGTGCCAGCAGACCGGGACAGGCGGGGCGTGAGCAGTTCTTC
-,-,TRBV30,TRBJ1-1,CAWSGSGTEAFF,TGTGCCTGGAGTGGGTCGGGGACTGAAGCTTTCTTT
-,-,TRBV5-6,TRBJ2-5,CASSLGAGQETQYF,TGTGCCAGCAGCTTGGGGGCAGGACAAGAGACCCAGTACTTC
TRBD2,-,TRBV5-1,TRBJ2-3,CASSSPSGGTYTQYF,TGCGCCAGCAGCTCCCCTAGCGGGGGGACGTATACGCAGTATTTT
TRBD2,-,TRBV7-9,TRBJ2-1,CASSLGEWYRGAYNEQFF,TGTGCCAGCAGCTTAGGGGAGTGGTATCGGGGGGCCTACAATGAGCAGTTCTTC
-,-,TRBV28,TRBJ1-6,CASSSQGGYSPLHF,TGTGCCAGCAGTTCCCAGGGTGGATATTCACCCCTCCACTTT
-,-,TRBV23-1,TRBJ1-1,CASSGPWAFF,TGCGCCAGCAGTGGCCCATGGGCTTTCTTT
-,-,TRBV2,TRBJ1-1,CASSVVRGLRTEAFF,TGTGCCAGCAGTGTAGTCAGAGGGTTAAGAACTGAAGCTTTCTTT
-,-,TRBV2,TRBJ1-2,CASNQVPNYGYTF,TGTGCCAGCAACCAGGTTCCTAACTATGGCTACACCTTC
-,-,TRBV19,TRBJ1-2,CASSIGRGYSGGYTF,TGTGCCAGTAGTATTGGACGGGGGTATTCAGGCGGCTACACCTTC
TRBD1,-,TRBV9,TRBJ1-2,CASSPRTGLYYGYTF,TGTGCCAGCAGCCCACGGACAGGCCTTTACTATGGCTACACCTTC
-,-,TRBV11-2,TRBJ2-4,CASSSLRLGTAKDKNIQYF,TGTGCCAGCAGCTCACTTAGGTTGGGCACTGCAAAAGACAAAAACATTCAGTACTTC
-,-,TRBV6-1,TRBJ1-5,CASSEAVELQHF,TGTGCCAGCAGTGAGGCGGTGGAACTCCAGCATTTT
-,-,TRBV6-1,TRBJ2-3,CASSEAFADTQYF,TGTGCCAGCAGTGAAGCTTTCGCAGATACGCAGTATTTT
-,-,TRBV6-5,TRBJ1-2,CASSQTAGGYGYTF,TGTGCCAGCAGCCAAACAGCGGGCGGGTATGGCTACACCTTC
TRBD1,few,TRBV7-8,TRBJ1-1,CASRPRTGPTEAFF,TGTGCCAGCAGGCCGCGGACAGGTCCAACTGAAGCTTTCTTT
-,-,TRBV28,TRBJ2-1,CASGTQGSYNEQFF,TGTGCCAGCGGGACGCAGGGGTCTTACAATGAGCAGTTCTTC
-,-,TRBV15,TRBJ1-2,CATSRDLRGYGYTF,TGTGCCACCAGCAGAGATCTCAGGGGCTATGGCTACACCTTC
TRBD1,-,TRBV5-5,TRBJ2-2,CASRNQGAGELFF,TGTGCCAGCAGGAATCAGGGGGCCGGGGAGCTGTTTTTT
-,-,TRBV29-1,TRBJ1-1,CSVRPQGNTEAFF,TGCAGCGTTAGACCTCAGGGGAACACTGAAGCTTTCTTT
-,-,TRBV28,TRBJ2-7,CASSQKTGVYEQYF,TGTGCCAGCAGCCAAAAGACAGGAGTCTACGAGCAGTACTTC
-,-,TRBV28,TRBJ2-1,CASSFWGGAYNEQFF,TGTGCCAGCAGTTTTTGGGGCGGCGCCTACAATGAGCAGTTCTTC
-,few,TRBV5-6,TRBJ2-7,CASSSGYRVLREQYF,TGTGCCAGCAGCTCTGGGTACAGGGTGTTAAGGGAGCAGTACTTC
TRBD2,once,TRBV7-8,TRBJ2-3,CASSLGRTSGRGVADTQYF,TGTGCCAGCAGCCTAGGGCGGACTAGCGGGAGGGGGGTAGCAGATACGCAGTATTTT
TRBD1,-,TRBV5-4,TRBJ1-2,CASSRTGTYGYTF,TGTGCCAGCAGCAGGACAGGGACCTATGGCTACACCTTC
TRBD1,-,TRBV19,TRBJ1-4,CASDPGTGNEKLFF,TGTGCCAGTGATCCCGGGACAGGGAATGAAAAACTGTTTTTT
TRBD1,-,TRBV19,TRBJ1-5,CASRGQGLAALGPQHF,TGTGCCAGTAGAGGACAGGGGTTGGCCGCCCTTGGGCCCCAGCATTTT
-,-,TRBV28,TRBJ2-5,CASSLGGHTTRGTQYF,TGTGCCAGCAGTCTAGGAGGACATACAACCAGGGGGACCCAGTACTTC
-,-,TRBV6-6,TRBJ2-7,CASVRVTESEQYF,TGTGCCAGTGTCCGGGTCACGGAGTCCGAGCAGTACTTC
TRBD2,-,TRBV5-5,TRBJ2-3,CASSPVPRGGSTDTQYF,TGTGCCAGCAGCCCTGTCCCACGGGGGGGGAGCACAGATACGCAGTATTTT
-,-,TRBV7-9,TRBJ1-1,CASSYLYTEAFF,TGTGCCAGCAGCTATCTGTACACTGAAGCTTTCTTT
-,-,TRBV10-3,TRBJ2-2,CAISEPDSNGELFF,TGTGCCATCAGTGAGCCAGACTCTAACGGGGAGCTGTTTTTT